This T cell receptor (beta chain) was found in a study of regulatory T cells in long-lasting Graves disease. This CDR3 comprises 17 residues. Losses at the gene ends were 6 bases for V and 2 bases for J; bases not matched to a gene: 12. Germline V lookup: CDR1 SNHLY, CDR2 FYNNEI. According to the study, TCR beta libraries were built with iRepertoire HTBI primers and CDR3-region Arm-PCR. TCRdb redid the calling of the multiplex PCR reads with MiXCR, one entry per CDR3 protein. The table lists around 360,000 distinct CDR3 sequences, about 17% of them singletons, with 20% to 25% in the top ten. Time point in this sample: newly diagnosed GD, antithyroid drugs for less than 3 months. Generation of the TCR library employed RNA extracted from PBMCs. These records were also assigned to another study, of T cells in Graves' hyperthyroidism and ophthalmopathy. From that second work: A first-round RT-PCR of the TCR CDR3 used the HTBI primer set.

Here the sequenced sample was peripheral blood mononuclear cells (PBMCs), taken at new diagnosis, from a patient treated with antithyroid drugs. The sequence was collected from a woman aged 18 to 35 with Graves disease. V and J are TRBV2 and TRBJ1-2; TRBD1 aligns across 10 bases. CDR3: CASSYRHGTGENYGYTF. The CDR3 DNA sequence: TGTGCCAGCAGCTACCGTCACGGGACAGGGGAAAACTATGGCTACACCTTC.